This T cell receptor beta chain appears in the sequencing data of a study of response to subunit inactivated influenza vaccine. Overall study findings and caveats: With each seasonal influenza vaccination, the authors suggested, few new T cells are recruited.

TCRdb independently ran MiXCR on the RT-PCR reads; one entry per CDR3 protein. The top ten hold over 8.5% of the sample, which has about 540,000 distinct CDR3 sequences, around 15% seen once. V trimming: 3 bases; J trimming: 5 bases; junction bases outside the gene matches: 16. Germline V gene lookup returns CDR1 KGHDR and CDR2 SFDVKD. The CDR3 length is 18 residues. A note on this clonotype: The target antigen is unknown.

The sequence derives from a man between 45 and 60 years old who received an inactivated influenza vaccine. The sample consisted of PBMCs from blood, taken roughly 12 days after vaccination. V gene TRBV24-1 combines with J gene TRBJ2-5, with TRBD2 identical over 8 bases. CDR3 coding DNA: TGTGCCACCAGTGATGGGGGTCCCCAAGCGGGAGCGGGGGAGACCCAGTACTTC. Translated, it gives CATSDGGPQAGAGETQYF.